Presented here are 6 T cell receptor beta chains from one specimen sequenced in a study of shared clonotypes between healthy human individuals. Sequenced by immunoSEQ multiplex PCR; TCRdb stores in-frame clones only, minus some. This table has 470,000 or so clones, 81% appearing once. Material: PBMCs. These receptors came from a woman aged 35 to 49 in good health. Some clones in this sample may be carry-over from other donors' samples.

The V gene is TRBV4-2, the J gene TRBJ1-1; D ambiguous. The CDR3 consists of 13 residues. Trimming left V 0 bases short and J 3 bases short, with 5 bases between. Per the germline V gene, CDR1 is LGHNA and CDR2 is YNFKEQ. CDR3 sequence: CASSQEWDTEAFF. For the CDR3, the DNA is TGTGCCAGCAGCCAAGAGTGGGACACTGAAGCTTTCTTT.

V is TRBV7-2 and J is TRBJ1-3; D gene uncertain. CDR1 is SGHTA, CDR2 FQGNSA, per germline. V was trimmed by 1 base and J by 4 bases, leaving 11 bases between them. There are 15 residues in the CDR3. CDR3 DNA: TGTGCCAGCAGCTTAGATCGGGTTGAAGGAAACACCATATATTTT. Amino acids: CASSLDRVEGNTIYF.

The rearrangement joins TRBV30 to TRBJ1-4; D might be TRBD1 (5 bases). Trimming stripped 1 base from V and 8 bases from J, with 17 bases between. Per the germline V gene, CDR1 is GTSNPN and CDR2 is SVGIG (reference sequence). CDR3 length: 15 amino acids. The CDR3 nucleotides are TGTGCCTGGAGTGGCTACAGGACCCCTTGGGAAAAACTGTTTTTT. Translating it yields CAWSGYRTPWEKLFF.

This clone has a single count. This rearrangement joins TRBV4-3 to TRBJ2-7, with 9 positions matching TRBD1. V lost 0 bases to trimming and J lost 7 bases; unmatched junction nucleotides: 7. The CDR3 is made up of 15 amino acids. Germline assignment: CDR1 LGHNA and CDR2 YSLEER. The CDR3 is CASSQDGGQGREQYF. CDR3 in DNA: TGCGCCAGCAGCCAAGATGGCGGACAGGGGCGGGAGCAGTACTTC.

The chain links TRBV5-1 to TRBJ2-1; TRBD1 matches at 9 bases. CDR3 length equals 15 residues. Germline assignment: CDR1 SGHRS and CDR2 YFSETQ. Trimming at V came to 0 bases and at J to 7 bases, leaving 5 bases not matched to a gene. The CDR3 bases are TGCGCCAGCAGCTTGGGACAGGGGGTGGGAAATGAGCAGTTCTTC. Its translation: CASSLGQGVGNEQFF.

CDR3 region: CASSVIPGQGGSSYEQYF. CDR3 in DNA: TGTGCCAGTAGTGTGATTCCGGGACAGGGGGGCTCTTCCTACGAGCAGTACTTC. The chain recombines TRBV19 with TRBJ2-7; TRBD1 matches at 11 bases. The V gene's germline CDR1 is LNHDA and CDR2 SQIVND (reference sequence). Trimming at V came to 5 bases and at J to 1 base, leaving 13 bases not matched to a gene. The CDR3 loop spans 18 amino acids.